This T cell receptor beta chain was obtained from a study of T cell responses to AZD1222 COVID-19 vaccine (dated by TCRdb to the early 2020s). Concerning the study at large: AZD1222 recipients given second doses at about 4 weeks or at about 12 weeks were pooled, since spike-specific TCR depth and breadth were not found to differ between the two schedules. A total of 230 or so trial participants underwent TCR sequencing, of whom around 200 received two doses of AZD1222 and roughly 25 received two doses of the MenACWY control vaccine. Trial participants were enrolled by age into 18-55, 56-69 and 70-plus year subgroups, with around 150, 28 and 57 TCR-sequenced participants respectively.

The CDR3 regions of human TCRbeta chains were analyzed by immunosequencing. The authors' pipeline ran thus. TCRs in the repertoires were compared against a reference library of SARS-CoV-2-specific TCRs that had been generated with the MIRA antigen-specificity platform. Breadth was defined as the fraction of unique TCRs that were SARS-CoV-2-associated, and depth was defined as the fraction of total T cells that were SARS-CoV-2-associated. Using the MIRA data, every spike-specific TCR was mapped to the spike region that the TCR reacted to and assigned to either a CD4 or a CD8 class. Log10-transformed breadth and depth values were compared by one-way ANOVA with Sidak's multiple comparisons tests. TCRdb mirrors the immuneACCESS table, restricted to in-frame sequences. Some clones are absent from its copies; in checked studies, under half trace to an unresolved V gene, and the reason for the others is unknown. V and J calls plus clone size are reproduced from that table; the DNA served to infer D and trimming. This sample lists 130,000 or so clones; 90% were detected once. The ten largest make up around 7.2% of the sample.

General study outcomes and caveats: Epitopes outside the regions mutated in the B.1.351 and B.1.1.7 variants were reportedly recognized by nearly half of the unique spike-specific TCRs. Spike-specific TCR breadth and depth rose significantly after two AZD1222 doses compared with day 0 and with MenACWY recipients. Because no day 14 peak-response samples were available, repertoires were characterized only after the peak T cell response. Participants were mostly white British, with more females than males. The authors suggested clonal diversity may have been underestimated. The vaccine-associated CD4 TCRs covered the entire spike protein, and the dominant responses fell in regions 160-218 and 743-854. The 56-69-year group was small, and its depth increase did not reach significance, likely because of low power. Conclusions about previously exposed vaccinees are limited, since just five to seven AZD1222 recipients were seropositive for SARS-CoV-2 at baseline.

The time point label, as the study defines it: baseline before first vaccination. The vaccinee samples were drawn from two UK trials, COV001 and COV002, one of which was a single-blind randomized controlled phase 2/3 trial testing AZD1222 (ChAdOx1 nCoV-19) in healthy adults. Trial participant PBMC samples were collected at day 0 and day 28 after the second dose for TCRbeta chain sequencing. CDR1 and CDR2 are drawn from the germline V gene: MNHEY, SVGAGI. The V and J ends are trimmed by 2 bases and 10 bases, leaving 15 bases between them. Spanning cysteine to phenylalanine, the CDR3 consists of 14 amino acids. Only the CDR3 portion is preserved as DNA: 42 bases, with reading frame beginning at the first base. Comments on this clone: No cognate antigen has been identified for it. Base qualities were left out, and no much larger clone turns up one base away.

The TCR comes from an adult in good health. This sample comprised peripheral blood, obtained on day 0 of AZD1222 vaccination. The receptor chain draws on TRBV6-5 and TRBJ2-1, with no confidently assigned D gene. The nucleotides are TGTGCCAGCAGTTACATAAGTCGCTCACGGGAGCAGTTCTTC. Its translation is CASSYISRSREQFF.